The sequence of this T cell receptor beta chain was determined in a study of CD8 T cells in Susac syndrome. With random hexamers, reverse transcription was performed on roughly 0.5 to 1 ug of RNA. An immunoSEQ multiplex PCR amplified TCR beta CDR3 over 54 Vbeta and 13 Jbeta. Each CDR3 protein gets one entry after TCRdb re-called the immunoSEQ multiplex PCR reads with MiXCR. The sample lists approximately 100,000 distinct CDR3 sequences; about nine tenths were seen once. Sequencing used CD4+ T cells from PBMCs. This TCR came from a human donor in good health.

In DNA, the CDR3 is TGTGCCAGCAGTTTAGGGGCTTACTACGAGCAGTACTTC. Protein product: CASSLGAYYEQYF. The V and J genes are TRBV27 and TRBJ2-7; a possible D gene is TRBD1 (5 bases). This CDR3 is built from 13 residues. Germline loops: CDR1 MNHEY, CDR2 SMNVEV (reference sequence). V lost 2 bases and J lost 3, with 8 bases in between.